The subject of this entry is one TCR beta chain. This receptor's antigen is unknown. Nothing much larger sits one base from this clone, and base qualities are not available. This sample was taken from a study of T cell responses to AZD1222 COVID-19 vaccine (dated by TCRdb to the early 2020s). In terms of the full investigation: A total of around 240 trial participants underwent TCR sequencing, of whom about 210 received two doses of AZD1222 and about 25 received two doses of the MenACWY control vaccine. Trial participants were enrolled by age into 18-55, 56-69 and 70-plus year subgroups, with around 140, 26 and 57 TCR-sequenced participants respectively. The paper's findings and limits, for the study overall: The vaccine-associated CD4 TCRs covered the entire spike protein, and the dominant responses fell in regions 160-218 and 743-854. Participants were mostly white British and included more females than males, and it was suggested by the authors that clonal diversity may have been underestimated. Conclusions about previously exposed vaccinees are limited, since just six or seven AZD1222 recipients were seropositive for SARS-CoV-2 at baseline. Epitopes outside the regions mutated in the B.1.351 and B.1.1.7 variants were reportedly recognized by nearly half of the unique spike-specific TCRs. After two AZD1222 doses, spike-specific TCR breadth and depth were significantly higher than at day 0 and than in MenACWY recipients. No day 14 peak-response samples were available, so repertoires were characterized only after the peak T cell response. In the small 56-69-year group, the increase in depth fell short of significance, most likely because of low power.

The sample's time point, from its label and the paper: about 28 days (+/-7) after the second vaccine dose. AZD1222 recipients whose second dose came at about 4 weeks and those whose second dose came at about 12 weeks were combined into one group, since spike-specific TCR depth and breadth did not differ between the two schedules. The vaccinee samples were drawn from two UK trials, COV001 and COV002, one of which was a single-blind randomized controlled phase 2/3 trial testing AZD1222 (ChAdOx1 nCoV-19) in healthy adults. For TCRbeta chain sequencing, PBMC samples from trial participants were taken at day 0 and at day 28 after the second dose. The CDR3 regions of human TCRbeta chains were analyzed by immunosequencing. Per the authors' processing: Repertoire TCRs were checked for matches against a reference library of SARS-CoV-2-specific TCRs that had been generated using the MIRA antigen-specificity platform. Breadth was defined as the fraction of unique TCRs that were SARS-CoV-2-associated. Depth was defined as the fraction of total T cells that were SARS-CoV-2-associated. Using the MIRA data, every spike-specific TCR was mapped to the spike region that the TCR reacted to and assigned to either a CD4 or a CD8 class. Log10-transformed breadth and depth values were compared by one-way ANOVA with Sidak's multiple comparisons tests. TCRdb retrieved this table from immuneACCESS and kept in-frame rearrangements only. Not all clones are present; in checked studies, unresolved V genes account for under half, and no reason is known for the remainder. V and J calls and clone size are those listed in that table; D and trimming were worked out from the DNA. This sample holds about 84,000 clones; 87% were observed only once. The ten largest clones represent around a tenth of the sample.

This clonotype was obtained from an adult who received the AZD1222 COVID-19 vaccine. The sample here was peripheral blood, taken 28 days after the second AZD1222 dose.

The bases read TGTGCCAGCAGTACAAGGATTTACAATGAGCAGTTCTTC. It translates as CASSTRIYNEQFF. This chain joins TRBV7-2 to TRBJ2-1; no D gene call is confident. From the germline V gene, CDR1 is SGHTA and CDR2 is FQGNSA. Between the V and J ends, shortened by 6 bases and 4 bases respectively, the junction contains 10 bases. From cysteine to phenylalanine, the CDR3 is 13 amino acids long. Only the CDR3 DNA stays, 39 bases, in frame from base 1.